A selection of T cell receptor beta chains follows, all from one sample in a study of cytomegalovirus exposure and HLA in healthy donors. TCRdb's copy holds only in-frame clones and misses some; the assay was immunoSEQ multiplex PCR. The sample consists of 150,000 to 250,000 clones, approximately 85% of them appearing once. Sequencing used PBMCs. These receptors originate from a woman between 50 and 59 years old in good health and CMV-seronegative. The CDR3 runs from the conserved cysteine through the conserved F or W. The order of the fields is J gene, D gene, clone size, V gene, CDR3 DNA, CDR3 protein. D genes are given only for firm matches. Some rows have no size entry. The others give once, few or many, or a class for an expanded clone.

J: TRBJ1-2
D: TRBD1
size: -
V: TRBV28
DNA: TGTGCCAGCAGTCCGACCGGGACAGGGTCAGACTATGGCTACACCTTC
CDR3: CASSPTGTGSDYGYTF

J: TRBJ1-4
D: -
size: once
V: TRBV6-1
DNA: TGTGCCAGCCTTGGAGGGAGGGTTTGGGAAAAACTGTTTTTT
CDR3: CASLGGRVWEKLFF

J: TRBJ2-1
D: TRBD1
size: -
V: TRBV7-6
DNA: TGTGCCAGCAGCTCCGCCTTGACAGGGTTCAATGAGCAGTTCTTC
CDR3: CASSSALTGFNEQFF

J: TRBJ2-4
D: -
size: -
V: TRBV10-3
DNA: TGTGCCATCAGTAGTGGGGCAAAAAACATTCAGTACTTC
CDR3: CAISSGAKNIQYF

J: TRBJ2-1
D: -
size: -
V: TRBV6-5
DNA: TGTGCCAGCAGTTTGTTCGGGATCAATCTCGATGAGCAGTTCTTC
CDR3: CASSLFGINLDEQFF

J: TRBJ2-7
D: TRBD2
size: -
V: TRBV5-1
DNA: TGCGCCAGCAGCTTGGACGGACTAGCGGGAGATCAGTACTTC
CDR3: CASSLDGLAGDQYF

J: TRBJ1-2
D: -
size: -
V: TRBV7-2
DNA: TGTGCCAGCAGCTTAATGTCTACAGCCAACTATGGCTACACCTTC
CDR3: CASSLMSTANYGYTF

J: TRBJ2-3
D: -
size: once
V: TRBV5-4
DNA: TGTGCCAGCAGCTCCCCAACCGGGAAGAGCACAGATACGCAGTATTTT
CDR3: CASSSPTGKSTDTQYF

J: TRBJ2-7
D: TRBD2
size: -
V: TRBV27
DNA: TGTGCCAGCAGGGAACTCGCGGGAGGGCCAAACGAGCAGTACTTC
CDR3: CASRELAGGPNEQYF

J: TRBJ2-2
D: TRBD2
size: -
V: TRBV13
DNA: TGTGCCAGCAGCTTACCGACTAGCGGGATGAGGGAGCTGTTTTTT
CDR3: CASSLPTSGMRELFF

J: TRBJ2-7
D: TRBD2
size: -
V: TRBV6-1
DNA: TGTGCCAGTCATCCGACCGGACTAGCGGGAGACGAGCAGTACTTC
CDR3: CASHPTGLAGDEQYF

J: TRBJ1-2
D: TRBD1
size: -
V: TRBV28
DNA: TGTGCCAGCAGTTTCTTAGGGACAGGATATGGCTACACCTTC
CDR3: CASSFLGTGYGYTF

J: TRBJ2-3
D: TRBD1
size: -
V: TRBV28
DNA: TGTGCCAGCAGTTCTGGACAGGGTAGCACAGATACGCAGTATTTT
CDR3: CASSSGQGSTDTQYF

J: TRBJ1-2
D: -
size: -
V: TRBV4-1
DNA: TGCGCCAGCAGCCAAGGGAGGGCGGGGGGTACTAACTATGGCTACACCTTC
CDR3: CASSQGRAGGTNYGYTF

J: TRBJ2-5
D: TRBD1
size: -
V: TRBV4-1
DNA: TGCGCCAGCAGCCACGGGACAGGCCGACAAGAGACCCAGTACTTC
CDR3: CASSHGTGRQETQYF

J: TRBJ2-1
D: TRBD2
size: -
V: TRBV18
DNA: TGTGCCAGCTCACCCCGCTGGAGCGGGAACGATGAGCAGTTCTTC
CDR3: CASSPRWSGNDEQFF

J: TRBJ1-4
D: -
size: -
V: TRBV5-1
DNA: TGCGCCAGCAGCCTGGACGGTGCAACTAATGAAAAACTGTTTTTT
CDR3: CASSLDGATNEKLFF